What follows are 22 T cell receptor beta chains derived from one specimen sequenced in a study of tumor-infiltrating lymphocytes in glioblastoma multiforme. TCR beta libraries were built from RNA through three nested multiplex PCR rounds using modified ARM-PCR. In TCRdb, the multiplex PCR reads were re-called with MiXCR into one record per CDR3 protein. The table records some 9,300 distinct CDR3 sequences, around three quarters of them present only once. The sequenced sample was brain tumor tissue. The receptors here all came from a male donor with glioblastoma.

About this clonotype itself: At one of its ends the junction is not consistent with the germline gene, which may arise from a read error. The chain joins TRBV11-2 to TRBJ2-2; TRBD1 is a possible D gene (6 bases). This CDR3 has 16 residues. Germline loops: CDR1 SGHAT, CDR2 FQNNGV. The CDR3 region is CASSLNPGVNTGELFF. The DNA for the CDR3 is TGTGCCAGTAGCTTAAACCCAGGGGTGAACACCGGGGAGCTGTTTTTT. The entire variable domain, with the rest obtained from reference TRBV11-2 and TRBJ2-2, is as follows: EAGVAQSPRYKIIEKRQSVAFWCNPISGHATLYWYQQILGQGPKLLIQFQNNGVVDDSQLPKDRFSAERLKGVDSTLKIQPAKLEDSAVYLCASSLNPGVNTGELFFGEGSRLTVL.

This sequence joins TRBV6-5 and TRBJ2-1; either TRBD1 or TRBD2 may fit D (5 bases each). The V gene's germline CDR1 is MNHEY and CDR2 SVGAGI. The CDR3 is 12 residues long. The V end was cut by 8 bases, the J end by 8 bases, with 13 bases between. CDR3: CASGPLGDEQFF. In DNA form, the CDR3 reads TGTGCCAGCGGACCCTTGGGGGATGAGCAGTTCTTC.

This clonotype came up a few times. The chain carries TRBV11-2 and TRBJ2-7; D possibly corresponds to TRBD2 (5 bases). The V end was cut by 8 bases, the J end by 4 bases, with 18 bases between. Germline values: CDR1 SGHAT, CDR2 FQNNGV. The CDR3 loop spans 14 amino acids. CDR3 nucleotide sequence: TGTGCCAGCTTCTCTAGCCTAGCACTATACGAGCAGTACTTC. Translated: CASFSSLALYEQYF.

A note on this clonotype: This sequence may be a read error, since a much larger clone differs from it by one base. The V gene is TRBV4-1, the J gene TRBJ1-6, with D hard to call. CDR3 length equals 12 residues. In germline, CDR1 is MGHRA, CDR2 YSYEKL. The CDR3 region has the DNA TGCGCCAGCAGTATCCTCAATTCACCCATCCACTTT. It codes for CASSILNSPIHF.

The chain recombines TRBV5-6 with TRBJ2-7; unclear D gene. CDR1 SGHDT and CDR2 YYEEEE come from the germline V gene. This CDR3 is built from 12 residues. Trimming shortened V by 1 base and J by 2 bases, and 4 bases separated the two germline ends. Written as DNA, the CDR3 is TGTGCCAGCAGCTTGTCAACCTACGAGCAGTACTTC. This translates into CASSLSTYEQYF.

The table lists this clonotype with a count of one. The V gene is TRBV6-2 or TRBV6-3, the J gene TRBJ2-1; 7 nucleotides align to TRBD2. CDR1 and CDR2 (germline): MNHEY, SVGEGT. The CDR3 is 15 residues long. The V gene end was trimmed by 2 bases and the J gene end by 2 bases; junction bases not matched to a gene: 3. CDR3 region: CASSYAGEAYNEQFF. CDR3 nucleotide sequence: TGTGCCAGCAGTTACGCGGGGGAGGCCTACAATGAGCAGTTCTTC.

As to this clonotype: One end of the junction is discordant with germline, which a read error may explain. This chain links TRBV11-2 with TRBJ2-2; possible D gene TRBD2, 6 bases. The CDR3 consists of 20 residues. Per the germline V gene, CDR1 is SGHAT and CDR2 is FQNNGV. The CDR3 coding sequence is TGTGCCAGCACCCCCTCATACGGCCAAGGGCTAGCGATAAACACCGGGAAGCTGTTTTTT. Its protein is CASTPSYGQGLAINTGKLFF.

As regards this clonotype: The CDR3 carries no conserved terminal phenylalanine or tryptophan, so it likely arises from a read error. The limits of the CDR3 on the DNA are not certain, so only TCRdb's listed CDR3 is given. This chain links TRBV11-2 with TRBJ2-1; the listed D gene, TRBD1, was not tested against the DNA. The germline CDR1 and CDR2 sequences are SGHAT and FQNNGV. The CDR3 sequence runs 13 residues, both termini included. The CDR3 here is CASGLDRGDEQLL.

This clonotype was seen more than once but under ten times. The CDR3 bases are TGCGCCAGCAGCCACATAGAGGGCTTCGGGACGGGAGAGACCCAGTACTTC. Translating it yields CASSHIEGFGTGETQYF. The chain links TRBV4-1 to TRBJ2-5, with D possibly called TRBD1 or TRBD2 (5 bases each). CDR1 is MGHRA, CDR2 YSYEKL, per germline. This CDR3 is built from 17 residues. V gave up 3 bases and J gave up 4 bases, with 21 bases separating them.

This clonotype was counted at least ten times. This chain joins TRBV6-1 and TRBJ2-7; 12 nucleotides agree with TRBD2. Looked up from germline, CDR1 is MNHNS and CDR2 is SASEGT. The CDR3 has 15 residues. V was clipped by 4 bases and J by 4 bases; unmatched bases: 5. The CDR3 sequence is CASSAETSGSYEQYF. For the CDR3, the DNA is TGTGCCAGCAGTGCTGAGACTAGCGGGAGTTACGAGCAGTACTTC.

Regarding this clonotype: The junction does not match germline at one end; this may be a read error. The chain links TRBV11-2 to TRBJ1-1; maybe TRBD1 (5 bases). Germline V lookup: CDR1 SGHAT, CDR2 FQNNGV. The CDR3 runs 14 residues. The CDR3 DNA follows: TGTGCCAGCAGCTTACGGGGGATGAACACTGAAGCTCTCTTT. It translates to CASSLRGMNTEALF.

About this clonotype itself: The junction and the germline gene differ at one end; a read error may be behind it. J is TRBJ2-3 and V is TRBV11-2, with D hard to call. Looked up from germline, CDR1 is SGHAT and CDR2 is FQNNGV. CDR3 size: 15 residues. CDR3 coding DNA: TGTGCCAGTAGCTTAGTGGCAGTACCAACAGATACGCAGTATTTT. Translating it yields CASSLVAVPTDTQYF.

This sequence joins TRBV5-5 and TRBJ2-5, with a possible D match to TRBD2 (6 bases). The germline gives CDR1 SGHKS, CDR2 YYEKEE (reference sequence). There are 15 residues in the CDR3. Trimming left V 0 bases short and J 1 base short, with 10 bases between. The CDR3 DNA sequence: TGTGCCAGCAGCTTGGGGGCGGGGCCCCAAGAGACCCAGTACTTC. Its translation: CASSLGAGPQETQYF. The full variable domain, with the rest looked up from reference TRBV5-5 and TRBJ2-5, is DAGVTQSPTHLIKTRGQQVTLRCSPISGHKSVSWYQQVLGQGPQFIFQYYEKEERGRGNFPDRFSARQFPNYSSELNVNALLLGDSALYLCASSLGAGPQETQYFGPGTRLLVL.

The chain has TRBV11-2 and TRBJ2-2, with unresolved D. V lost 7 bases and J lost 5, with 32 bases in between. The CDR3 runs 20 residues. The V gene's germline CDR1 is SGHAT and CDR2 FQNNGV. CDR3 bases: TGTGCCAGCACCCCCTCATTCAGCCAAGGGCTAGTGGTAAATACCGGGGAGCTGTTTTTT. This codes for CASTPSFSQGLVVNTGELFF.

This clonotype was counted once. The chain uses TRBV4-1 and TRBJ2-3; D unresolved. The CDR3 sequence is 14 residues long. The V gene lost 4 bases and the J gene lost 0 bases, with 8 bases spanning the gap. In germline, CDR1 is MGHRA, CDR2 YSYEKL. The CDR3 loop reads CASSRRTSTDTQYF. In DNA form, the CDR3 reads TGCGCCAGCAGCCGAAGGACCAGCACAGATACGCAGTATTTT.

The V gene is TRBV20-1, the J gene TRBJ2-2; the D gene is possibly TRBD1 (5 bases). The CDR3 is made up of 16 amino acids. Germline-derived CDR1 and CDR2 are DFQATT and SNEGSKA (reference sequence). Trimming cost V 0 bases and J 1 base, with 12 bases left between them. The CDR3 spells CSARDSWQGNTGELFF. CDR3 in DNA: TGCAGTGCTAGAGATTCTTGGCAGGGGAACACCGGGGAGCTGTTTTTT.

This clonotype was found a few times. V usage is TRBV4-2 and J usage is TRBJ1-5; 7 nucleotides align to TRBD1. The CDR3 runs 15 residues. In germline, CDR1 is LGHNA, CDR2 YNFKEQ. V gave up 0 bases and J gave up 4 bases; unmatched junction bases: 3. DNA of the CDR3: TGTGCCAGCAGCCAAGAAGACAGGGAGAATCAGCCCCAGCATTTT. Its protein is CASSQEDRENQPQHF.

A note on this clonotype: Since the CDR3 does not end with the conserved phenylalanine or tryptophan, this likely comes from a read error. The DNA is omitted, as the CDR3 cannot be located on it reliably, and the CDR3 follows TCRdb's listing. This rearrangement joins TRBV11-2 to TRBJ2-7; the DNA was not used to check the table's D call, TRBD1. The CDR3 contains 14 residues when both ends are counted. CDR1 is SGHAT, CDR2 FQNNGV, per germline. This CDR3 is CASSPPGEPYEQYL.

The rearrangement joins TRBV29-1 to TRBJ1-2; D perhaps matches TRBD1 (6 bases). This CDR3 region has 13 residues. The V and J ends lost 7 bases and 3 bases respectively, with 15 bases between them. Germline CDR1 reads SQVTM; CDR2 reads ANQGSEA. The CDR3 is CSGRTVGDYGYTF. DNA for the CDR3: TGCAGCGGGCGGACAGTGGGCGACTATGGCTACACCTTC.

Worth noting for this clonotype: One end of the junction fails to match germline, which may point to a read error. The V and J genes are TRBV11-1 and TRBJ2-3; the D call may be TRBD1 or TRBD2 (6 bases each). Looked up from germline, CDR1 is SGHAT and CDR2 is FQDESV (reference sequence). This CDR3 is 15 amino acids long. CDR3 residues: CDSSRGTPGTNTQYF. CDR3 coding DNA: TGTGACAGCAGCCGGGGGACCCCGGGGACAAATACGCAGTATTTT.

With regard to this clonotype: One end of the junction is discordant with germline, which a read error may explain. V gene TRBV6-1 combines with J gene TRBJ2-7, with TRBD1 as a possible D gene (6 bases). The CDR3 totals 15 residues. Per germline, CDR1 MNHNS and CDR2 SASEGT. The CDR3 DNA reads TGTGCTAGCAGTGTATCGTACGGACAGCCCTACGAGCAGTACTTC. This sequence encodes CASSVSYGQPYEQYF.

This sequence joins TRBV29-1 and TRBJ1-2, with a tentative D call TRBD1 (6 bases). The CDR3 extends over 12 amino acids. Germline CDR1 SQVTM, CDR2 ANQGSEA. Deletions cut 3 bases from V and 7 bases from J, with 12 bases between. In DNA form, the CDR3 reads TGCAGCGTTGAGGCGGGGGCTAGTGGCTACACCTTC. Translated, it gives CSVEAGASGYTF.